A selection of T cell receptor beta chains follows, all from one sample in a study of cytomegalovirus exposure and HLA in healthy donors. Profiling relied on immunoSEQ multiplex PCR, and the TCRdb table lists in-frame clones only, not all of them. The sample lists 100,000 or so clones, 65% to 75% occurring once. Sequences were obtained from PBMCs. These receptors were obtained from a woman aged 40-49 years in good health and CMV-seronegative. Both conserved end residues are part of each CDR3. Each record gives: clone size, V gene, D gene, J gene, CDR3 protein, CDR3 DNA. A D gene is named only where the DNA matches it firmly. Expanded clones get a size class; other rows say once, few or many, or leave the size out.

size: .
V: TRBV5-8
D: TRBD2
J: TRBJ2-2
CDR3: CASSILAGVATGELFF
DNA: TGTGCCAGCAGCATACTAGCGGGAGTAGCCACCGGGGAGCTGTTTTTT

size: .
V: TRBV7-2
D: TRBD2
J: TRBJ2-7
CDR3: CASSLGLAGGHSEQYF
DNA: TGTGCCAGCAGCTTAGGGCTAGCGGGGGGGCATAGCGAGCAGTACTTC

size: .
V: TRBV7-3
D: TRBD2
J: TRBJ2-2
CDR3: CASSQTSGANTGELFF
DNA: TGTGCCAGCAGTCAGACTAGCGGGGCGAACACCGGGGAGCTGTTTTTT

size: .
V: TRBV5-6
D: .
J: TRBJ1-1
CDR3: CASSLGGVAEAFF
DNA: TGTGCCAGCAGCTTAGGGGGGGTCGCTGAAGCTTTCTTT

size: .
V: TRBV7-9
D: TRBD2
J: TRBJ2-5
CDR3: CASTPGLAGDETQYF
DNA: TGTGCCAGCACCCCGGGACTAGCGGGAGATGAGACCCAGTACTTC

size: .
V: TRBV11-2
D: TRBD1
J: TRBJ2-1
CDR3: CASSLAGDRVRGSYNEQFF
DNA: TGTGCCAGCAGCTTAGCTGGAGACAGGGTTCGGGGCTCCTACAATGAGCAGTTCTTC

size: .
V: TRBV7-3
D: .
J: TRBJ1-6
CDR3: CASSLTAGYNSPLHF
DNA: TGTGCCAGCAGCTTAACAGCTGGCTATAATTCACCCCTCCACTTT

size: .
V: TRBV12-2
D: .
J: TRBJ2-5
CDR3: CASRLARTSGRLGIQETQYF
DNA: TGTGCAAGTCGCTTAGCTCGGACTAGCGGGAGGCTAGGAATCCAAGAGACCCAGTACTTC

size: few
V: TRBV29-1
D: .
J: TRBJ1-2
CDR3: CSVESAFGYTF
DNA: TGCAGCGTTGAGTCCGCGTTTGGCTACACCTTC

size: .
V: TRBV19
D: .
J: TRBJ2-7
CDR3: CASSIEVWYEQYF
DNA: TGTGCCAGTAGTATTGAGGTGTGGTACGAGCAGTACTTC

size: .
V: TRBV29-1
D: TRBD1
J: TRBJ1-1
CDR3: CSVEERAGTGMNEAFF
DNA: TGCAGCGTTGAAGAGCGCGCCGGGACAGGGATGAATGAAGCTTTCTTT

size: .
V: TRBV6-6
D: .
J: TRBJ2-7
CDR3: CASRWSYEQYF
DNA: TGTGCCAGCAGGTGGAGCTACGAGCAGTACTTC

size: .
V: TRBV5-5
D: .
J: TRBJ2-1
CDR3: CASSFGSYNEQFF
DNA: TGTGCCAGCAGCTTCGGTTCCTACAATGAGCAGTTCTTC

size: .
V: TRBV6-5
D: TRBD2
J: TRBJ2-2
CDR3: CASRERGFGELFF
DNA: TGTGCCAGCAGAGAGCGGGGCTTCGGGGAGCTGTTTTTT

size: few
V: TRBV6-1
D: TRBD1
J: TRBJ1-2
CDR3: CASSGGQGGGYTF
DNA: TGTGCCAGCAGTGGGGGACAGGGAGGCGGCTACACCTTC

size: .
V: TRBV6-8
D: TRBD2
J: TRBJ2-2
CDR3: CANRLAGATGELFF
DNA: TGTGCCAACAGACTAGCGGGTGCCACCGGGGAGCTGTTTTTT

size: .
V: TRBV10-3
D: TRBD2
J: TRBJ2-1
CDR3: CAISGLAGAEQFF
DNA: TGTGCCATCAGTGGGCTAGCGGGTGCTGAGCAGTTCTTC

size: .
V: TRBV30
D: TRBD1
J: TRBJ1-4
CDR3: CAWETGFGEKLFF
DNA: TGTGCCTGGGAGACAGGGTTTGGGGAAAAACTGTTTTTT

size: .
V: TRBV7-9
D: TRBD1
J: TRBJ2-2
CDR3: CASSISGTGNTGELFF
DNA: TGTGCCAGCAGCATATCCGGGACAGGGAACACCGGGGAGCTGTTTTTT

size: .
V: TRBV7-9
D: TRBD1
J: TRBJ1-1
CDR3: CASSLAMGQGHGEAFF
DNA: TGTGCCAGCAGCTTAGCGATGGGACAGGGTCATGGGGAAGCTTTCTTT

size: .
V: TRBV11-2
D: TRBD1
J: TRBJ1-1
CDR3: CASSLNQGAQNTEAFF
DNA: TGTGCCAGCAGCCTGAATCAGGGGGCCCAGAACACTGAAGCTTTCTTT